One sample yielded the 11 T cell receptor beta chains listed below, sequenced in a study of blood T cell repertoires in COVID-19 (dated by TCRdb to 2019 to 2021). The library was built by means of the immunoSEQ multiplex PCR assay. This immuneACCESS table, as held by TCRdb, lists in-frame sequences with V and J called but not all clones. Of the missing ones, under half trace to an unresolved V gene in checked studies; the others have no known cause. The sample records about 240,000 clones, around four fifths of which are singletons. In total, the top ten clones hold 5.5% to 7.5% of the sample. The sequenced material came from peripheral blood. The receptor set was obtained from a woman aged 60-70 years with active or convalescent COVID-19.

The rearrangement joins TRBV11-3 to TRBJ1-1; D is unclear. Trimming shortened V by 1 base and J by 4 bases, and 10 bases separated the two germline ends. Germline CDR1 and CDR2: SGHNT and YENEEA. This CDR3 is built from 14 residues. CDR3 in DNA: TGTGCCAGCAGCTTAGGTGGGGAGGCCACTGAAGCTTTCTTT. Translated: CASSLGGEATEAFF.

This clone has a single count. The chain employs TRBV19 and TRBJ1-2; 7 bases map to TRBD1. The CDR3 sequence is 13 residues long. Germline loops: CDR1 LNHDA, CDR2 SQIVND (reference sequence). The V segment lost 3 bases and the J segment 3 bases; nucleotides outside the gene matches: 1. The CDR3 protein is CASSMGTDYGYTF. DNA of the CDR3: TGTGCCAGTAGTATGGGGACAGACTATGGCTACACCTTC.

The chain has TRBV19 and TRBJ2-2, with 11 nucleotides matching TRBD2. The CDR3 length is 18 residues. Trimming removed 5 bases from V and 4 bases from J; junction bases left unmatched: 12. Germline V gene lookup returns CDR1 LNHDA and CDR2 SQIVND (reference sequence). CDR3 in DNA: TGTGCCAGTAGTCGGGCTAGCGGGAGGAGGAGAGGCACCGGGGAGCTGTTTTTT. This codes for CASSRASGRRRGTGELFF.

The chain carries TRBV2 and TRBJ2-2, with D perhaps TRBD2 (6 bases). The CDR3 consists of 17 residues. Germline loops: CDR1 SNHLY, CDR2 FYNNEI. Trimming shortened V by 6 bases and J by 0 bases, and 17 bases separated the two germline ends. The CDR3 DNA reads TGTGCCAGCAGCGCTCCCCGGGACTCTACGAACACCGGGGAGCTGTTTTTT. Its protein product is CASSAPRDSTNTGELFF.

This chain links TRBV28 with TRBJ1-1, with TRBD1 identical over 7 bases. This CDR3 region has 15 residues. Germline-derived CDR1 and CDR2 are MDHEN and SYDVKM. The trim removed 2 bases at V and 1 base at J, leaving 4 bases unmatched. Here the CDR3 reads CASSLGRQGNTEAFF. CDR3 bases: TGTGCCAGCAGTTTAGGGCGACAGGGGAACACTGAAGCTTTCTTT.

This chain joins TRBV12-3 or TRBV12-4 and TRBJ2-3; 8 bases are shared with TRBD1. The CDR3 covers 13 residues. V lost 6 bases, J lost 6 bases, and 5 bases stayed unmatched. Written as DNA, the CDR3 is TGTGCCAGCAGGTGGGACAGGATGGATACGCAGTATTTT. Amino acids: CASRWDRMDTQYF.

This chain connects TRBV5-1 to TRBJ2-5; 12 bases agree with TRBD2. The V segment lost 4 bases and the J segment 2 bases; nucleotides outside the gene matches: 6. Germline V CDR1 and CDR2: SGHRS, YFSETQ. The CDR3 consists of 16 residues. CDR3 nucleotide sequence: TGCGCCAGCAGCCTACCACTAGCGGGAGGACAAGAGACCCAGTACTTC. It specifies CASSLPLAGGQETQYF.

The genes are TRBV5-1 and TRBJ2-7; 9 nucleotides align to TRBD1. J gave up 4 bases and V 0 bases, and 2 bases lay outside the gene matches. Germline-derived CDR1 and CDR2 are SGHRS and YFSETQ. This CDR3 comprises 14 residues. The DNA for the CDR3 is TGCGCCAGCAGCTTGGGAGGGACAGGGTACGAGCAGTACTTC. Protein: CASSLGGTGYEQYF.

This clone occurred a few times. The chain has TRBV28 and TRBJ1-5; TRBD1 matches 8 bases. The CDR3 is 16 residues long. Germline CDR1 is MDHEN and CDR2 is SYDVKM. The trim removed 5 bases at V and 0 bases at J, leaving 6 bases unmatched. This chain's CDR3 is CASSPPTGVSNQPQHF. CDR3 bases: TGTGCCAGCAGTCCACCGACAGGGGTTAGCAATCAGCCCCAGCATTTT.

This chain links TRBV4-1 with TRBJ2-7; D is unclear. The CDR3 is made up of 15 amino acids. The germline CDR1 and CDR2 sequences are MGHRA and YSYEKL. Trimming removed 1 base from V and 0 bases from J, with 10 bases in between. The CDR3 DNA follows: TGCGCCAGCAGCCAAGTATCATCCAGCTCCTACGAGCAGTACGTC. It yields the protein CASSQVSSSSYEQYV.

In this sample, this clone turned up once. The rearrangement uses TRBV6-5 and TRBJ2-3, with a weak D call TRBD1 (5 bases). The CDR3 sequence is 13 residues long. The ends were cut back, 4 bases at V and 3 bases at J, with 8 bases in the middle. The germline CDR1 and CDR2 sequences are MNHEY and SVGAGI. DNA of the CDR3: TGTGCCAGCAGTTCCCCAGGGACAGATACGCAGTATTTT. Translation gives CASSSPGTDTQYF.